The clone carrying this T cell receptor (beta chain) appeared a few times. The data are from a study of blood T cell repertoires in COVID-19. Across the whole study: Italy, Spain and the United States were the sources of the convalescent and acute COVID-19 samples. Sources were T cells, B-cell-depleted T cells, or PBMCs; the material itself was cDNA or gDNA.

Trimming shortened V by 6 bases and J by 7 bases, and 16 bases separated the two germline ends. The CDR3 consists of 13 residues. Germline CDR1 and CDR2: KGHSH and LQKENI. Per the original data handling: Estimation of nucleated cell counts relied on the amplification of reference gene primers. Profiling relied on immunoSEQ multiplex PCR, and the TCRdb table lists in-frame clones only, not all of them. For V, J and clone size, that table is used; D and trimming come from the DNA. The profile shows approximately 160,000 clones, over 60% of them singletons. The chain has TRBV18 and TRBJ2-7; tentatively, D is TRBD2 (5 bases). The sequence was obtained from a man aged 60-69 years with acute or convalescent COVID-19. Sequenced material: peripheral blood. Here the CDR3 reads CASSGSSTGEQYF. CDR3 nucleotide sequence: TGTGCCAGCTCGGGCAGCTCGACGGGAGAGCAGTACTTC.